This T cell receptor beta chain was observed in a study of T cells in Graves' hyperthyroidism and ophthalmopathy. Study context: The initial diagnosis was the point when peripheral blood was collected, ahead of any treatment. Findings and limits, study-wide: Clonotypes that were expanded in thyroid above 0.001 mostly appeared in blood too.

The table lists this clonotype with many counts. Its antigen is undetermined. The CDR3 length is 18 residues. Germline V gene lookup returns CDR1 MDHEN and CDR2 SYDVKM. The V gene end was trimmed by 5 bases and the J gene end by 3 bases; junction bases not matched to a gene: 12. Any patient presenting with uncontrolled infection, other autoimmune disease, pregnancy or lactation was left out. Diagnosing involved the use of clinical symptoms, serum thyroxine and TRAb, thyroid ultrasound and orbital computed tomography. Amplification yielded TCR beta CDR3 regions, with RNA transcripts as the source. A first-round RT-PCR of the TCR CDR3 used the HTBI primer set. MiXCR, applied by TCRdb to the multiplex PCR reads, yields one record per CDR3 protein. The repertoire holds roughly 700,000 distinct CDR3 sequences, with roughly 17% as singletons.

This TCR derives from a man between 45 and 60 years old with Graves' hyperthyroidism. V and J are TRBV28 and TRBJ2-4; TRBD2 agrees at 11 bases. Sequencing was done on a sample of blood. The DNA for the CDR3 is TGTGCCAGCAGTCTCCCCTCCGCTAGCGGGGGGCTCAAAAACATTCAGTACTTC. Translated, it gives CASSLPSASGGLKNIQYF.